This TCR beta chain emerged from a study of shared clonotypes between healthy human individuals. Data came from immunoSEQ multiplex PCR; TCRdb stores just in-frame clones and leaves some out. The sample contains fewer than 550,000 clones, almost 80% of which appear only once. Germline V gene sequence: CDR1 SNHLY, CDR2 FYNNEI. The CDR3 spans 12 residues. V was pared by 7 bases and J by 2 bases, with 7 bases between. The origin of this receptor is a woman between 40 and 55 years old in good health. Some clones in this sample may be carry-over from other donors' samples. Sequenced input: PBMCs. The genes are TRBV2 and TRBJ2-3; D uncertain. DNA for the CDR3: TGTGCCAGCAAAACCTCCACAGATACGCAGTATTTT. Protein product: CASKTSTDTQYF.